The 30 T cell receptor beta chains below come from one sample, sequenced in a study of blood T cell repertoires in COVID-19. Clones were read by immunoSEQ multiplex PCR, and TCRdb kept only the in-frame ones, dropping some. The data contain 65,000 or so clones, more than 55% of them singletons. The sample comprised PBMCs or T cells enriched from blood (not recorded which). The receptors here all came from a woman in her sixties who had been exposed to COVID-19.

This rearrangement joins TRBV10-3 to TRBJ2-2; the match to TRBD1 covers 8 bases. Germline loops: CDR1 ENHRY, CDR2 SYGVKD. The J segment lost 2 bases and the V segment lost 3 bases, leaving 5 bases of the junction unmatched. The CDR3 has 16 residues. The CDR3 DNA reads TGTGCCATCAGTGACGTGACAGGGGTTAACACCGGGGAGCTGTTTTTT. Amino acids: CAISDVTGVNTGELFF.

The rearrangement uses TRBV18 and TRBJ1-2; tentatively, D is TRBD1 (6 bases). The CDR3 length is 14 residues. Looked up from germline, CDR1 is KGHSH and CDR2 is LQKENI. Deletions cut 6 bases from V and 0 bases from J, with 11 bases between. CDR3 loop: CASSPNRANYGYTF. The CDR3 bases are TGTGCCAGCTCCCCGAACAGGGCTAACTATGGCTACACCTTC.

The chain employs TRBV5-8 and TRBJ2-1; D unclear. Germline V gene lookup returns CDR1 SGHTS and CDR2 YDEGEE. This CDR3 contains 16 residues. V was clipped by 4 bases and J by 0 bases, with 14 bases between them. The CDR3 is CASSPGFSLSYNEQFF. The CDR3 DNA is TGTGCCAGCAGCCCAGGTTTTTCTCTCTCCTACAATGAGCAGTTCTTC.

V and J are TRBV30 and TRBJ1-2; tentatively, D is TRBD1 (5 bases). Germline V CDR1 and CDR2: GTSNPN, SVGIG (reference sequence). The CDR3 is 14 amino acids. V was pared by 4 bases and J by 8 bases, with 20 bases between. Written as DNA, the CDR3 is TGTGCCTGGAAAGTTGCAGGGCTGGAATTCGGCTACACCTTC. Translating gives CAWKVAGLEFGYTF.

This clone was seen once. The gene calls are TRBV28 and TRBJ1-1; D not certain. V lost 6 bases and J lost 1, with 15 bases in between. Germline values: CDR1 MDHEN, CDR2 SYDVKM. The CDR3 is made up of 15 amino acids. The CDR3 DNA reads TGTGCCAGCAGCCCTAATCCACGATGGAACACTGAAGCTTTCTTT. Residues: CASSPNPRWNTEAFF.

The CDR3 here is CASSPALADTYEQYF. In DNA form, the CDR3 reads TGTGCCAGCAGCCCCGCGCTAGCGGACACCTACGAGCAGTACTTC. V and J are TRBV3-1 (or the pseudogene TRBV3-2) and TRBJ2-7, with 7 bases that match TRBD2. This CDR3 region has 15 residues. The J segment lost 2 bases and the V segment lost 4 bases, leaving 8 bases of the junction unmatched. Looked up from germline, CDR1 is LGHDT and CDR2 is YNNKEL (reference sequence).

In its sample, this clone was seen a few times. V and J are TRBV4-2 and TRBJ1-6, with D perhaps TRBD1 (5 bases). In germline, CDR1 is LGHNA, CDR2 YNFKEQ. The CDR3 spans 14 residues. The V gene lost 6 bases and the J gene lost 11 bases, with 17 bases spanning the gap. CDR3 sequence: CASRDAGGKAPLHF. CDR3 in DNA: TGTGCCAGCAGGGACGCGGGGGGGAAAGCACCCCTCCACTTT.

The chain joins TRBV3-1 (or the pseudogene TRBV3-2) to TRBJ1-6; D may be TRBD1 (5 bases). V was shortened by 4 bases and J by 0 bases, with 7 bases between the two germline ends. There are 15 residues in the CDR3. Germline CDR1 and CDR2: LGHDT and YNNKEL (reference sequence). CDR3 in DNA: TGTGCCAGCAGCCGACAGAGCTCCTATAATTCACCCCTCCACTTT. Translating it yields CASSRQSSYNSPLHF.

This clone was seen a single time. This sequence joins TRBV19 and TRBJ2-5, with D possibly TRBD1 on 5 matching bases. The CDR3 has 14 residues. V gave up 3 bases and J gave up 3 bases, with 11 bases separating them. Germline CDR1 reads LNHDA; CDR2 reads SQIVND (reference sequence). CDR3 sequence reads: CASSITSGKETQYF. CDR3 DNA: TGTGCCAGTAGTATTACCTCAGGGAAAGAGACCCAGTACTTC.

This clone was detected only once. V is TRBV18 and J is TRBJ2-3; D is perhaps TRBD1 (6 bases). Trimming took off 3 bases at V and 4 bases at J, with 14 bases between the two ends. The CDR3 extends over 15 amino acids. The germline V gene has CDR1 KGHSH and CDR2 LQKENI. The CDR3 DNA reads TGTGCCAGCTCACCCCTCGGAAAGGGGGCAGATACGCAGTATTTT. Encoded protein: CASSPLGKGADTQYF.

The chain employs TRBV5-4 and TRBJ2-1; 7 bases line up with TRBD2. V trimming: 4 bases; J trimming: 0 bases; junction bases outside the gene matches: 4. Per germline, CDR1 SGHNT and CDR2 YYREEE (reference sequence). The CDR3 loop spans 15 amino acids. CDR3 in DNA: TGTGCCAGCAGCCCGGGAGGCCTCTCCTACAATGAGCAGTTCTTC. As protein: CASSPGGLSYNEQFF.

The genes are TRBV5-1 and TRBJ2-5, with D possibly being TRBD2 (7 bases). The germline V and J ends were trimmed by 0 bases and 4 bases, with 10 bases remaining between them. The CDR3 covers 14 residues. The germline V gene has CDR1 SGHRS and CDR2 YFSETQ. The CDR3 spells CASSLVGGRETQYF. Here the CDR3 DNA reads TGCGCCAGCAGCTTGGTGGGGGGGCGAGAGACCCAGTACTTC.

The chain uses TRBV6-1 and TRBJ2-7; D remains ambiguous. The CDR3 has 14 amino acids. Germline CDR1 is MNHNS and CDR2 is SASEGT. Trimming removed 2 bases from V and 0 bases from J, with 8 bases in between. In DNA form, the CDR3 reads TGTGCCAGCAGTGAACCAGGCCTCTCCTACGAGCAGTACTTC. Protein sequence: CASSEPGLSYEQYF.

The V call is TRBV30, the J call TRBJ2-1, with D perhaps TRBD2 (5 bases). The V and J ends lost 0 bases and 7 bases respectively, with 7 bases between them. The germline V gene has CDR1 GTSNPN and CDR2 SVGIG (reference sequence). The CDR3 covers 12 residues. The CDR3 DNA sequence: TGTGCCTGGAGTGTGAGGAGGAATGAGCAGTTCTTC. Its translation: CAWSVRRNEQFF.

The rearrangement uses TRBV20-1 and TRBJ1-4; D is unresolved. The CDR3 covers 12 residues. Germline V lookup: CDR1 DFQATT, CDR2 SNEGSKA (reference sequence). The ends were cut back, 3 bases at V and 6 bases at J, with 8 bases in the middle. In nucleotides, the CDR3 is TGCAGTGCTAGTTTCGGAGATGAAAAACTGTTTTTT. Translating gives CSASFGDEKLFF.

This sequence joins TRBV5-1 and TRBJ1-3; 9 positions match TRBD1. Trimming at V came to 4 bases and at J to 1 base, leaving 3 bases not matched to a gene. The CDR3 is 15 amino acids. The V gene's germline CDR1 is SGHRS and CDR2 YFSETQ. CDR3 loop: CASSVGTGSGNTIYF. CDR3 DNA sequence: TGCGCCAGCAGCGTTGGGACAGGGTCTGGAAACACCATATATTTT.

The DNA for the CDR3 is TGTGCCAGTAGTATACGACCGGGACAGGCCCATCACTATGGCTACACCTTC. It codes for CASSIRPGQAHHYGYTF. J is TRBJ1-2 and V is TRBV19, with 8 nucleotides matching TRBD1. Trimming cost V 2 bases and J 3 bases; bases outside gene matches: 11. Germline-derived CDR1 and CDR2 are LNHDA and SQIVND (reference sequence). The CDR3 spans 17 residues.

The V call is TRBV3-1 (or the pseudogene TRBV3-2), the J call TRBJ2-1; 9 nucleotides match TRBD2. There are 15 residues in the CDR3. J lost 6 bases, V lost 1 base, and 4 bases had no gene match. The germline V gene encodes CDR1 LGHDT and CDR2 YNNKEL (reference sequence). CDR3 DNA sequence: TGTGCCAGCAGCCAAGTAGCGGGGGCGATCAATGAGCAGTTCTTC. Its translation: CASSQVAGAINEQFF.

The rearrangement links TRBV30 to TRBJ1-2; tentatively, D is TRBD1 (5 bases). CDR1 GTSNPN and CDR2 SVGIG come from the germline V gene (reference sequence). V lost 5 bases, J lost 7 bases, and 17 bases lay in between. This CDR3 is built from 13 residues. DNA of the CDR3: TGTGCCTGGTGTGGGGTTCGGAGGGGTGGCTACACCTTC. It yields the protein CAWCGVRRGGYTF.

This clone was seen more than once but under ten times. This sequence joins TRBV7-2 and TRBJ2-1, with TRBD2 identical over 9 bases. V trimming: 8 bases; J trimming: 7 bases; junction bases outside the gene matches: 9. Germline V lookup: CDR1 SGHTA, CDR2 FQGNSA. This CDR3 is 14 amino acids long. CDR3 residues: CASADSGSRNEQFF. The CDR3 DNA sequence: TGTGCCAGCGCCGATAGCGGGAGCAGGAATGAGCAGTTCTTC.

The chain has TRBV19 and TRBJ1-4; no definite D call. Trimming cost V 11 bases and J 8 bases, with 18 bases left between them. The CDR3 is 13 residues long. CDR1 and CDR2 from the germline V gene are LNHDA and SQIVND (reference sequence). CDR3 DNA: TGTGCCGCCACGTCCCGGTCGGGGGAAAAACTGTTTTTT. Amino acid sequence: CAATSRSGEKLFF.

CDR3 sequence reads: CASSPKSDTEAFF. The CDR3 coding sequence is TGTGCCAGCTCACCAAAGTCAGACACTGAAGCTTTCTTT. This chain joins TRBV18 and TRBJ1-1; D is unclear. Between the trimmed V and J ends, which lost 2 bases and 3 bases, there was a span of 7 bases. The CDR3 has 13 amino acids. Germline CDR1 is KGHSH and CDR2 is LQKENI.

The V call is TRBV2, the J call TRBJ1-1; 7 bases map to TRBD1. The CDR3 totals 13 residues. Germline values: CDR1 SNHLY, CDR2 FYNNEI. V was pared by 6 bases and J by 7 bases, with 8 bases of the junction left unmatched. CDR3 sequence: CASRSLQGLEAFF. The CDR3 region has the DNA TGTGCCAGCAGGAGTCTACAGGGGCTTGAAGCTTTCTTT.

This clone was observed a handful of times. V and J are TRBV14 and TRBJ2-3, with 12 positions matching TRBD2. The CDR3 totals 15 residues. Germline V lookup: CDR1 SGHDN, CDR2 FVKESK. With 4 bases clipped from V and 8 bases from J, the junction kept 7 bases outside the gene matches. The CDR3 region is CASSRGLAGRGTQYF. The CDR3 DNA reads TGTGCCAGCAGCCGGGGACTAGCGGGCCGCGGTACGCAGTATTTT.

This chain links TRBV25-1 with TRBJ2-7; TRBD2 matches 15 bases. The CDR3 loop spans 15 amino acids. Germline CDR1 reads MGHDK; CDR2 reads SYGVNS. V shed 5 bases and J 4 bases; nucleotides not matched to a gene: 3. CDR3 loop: CASSSGLAGGYEQYF. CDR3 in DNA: TGTGCCAGCAGTTCGGGACTAGCGGGGGGTTACGAGCAGTACTTC.

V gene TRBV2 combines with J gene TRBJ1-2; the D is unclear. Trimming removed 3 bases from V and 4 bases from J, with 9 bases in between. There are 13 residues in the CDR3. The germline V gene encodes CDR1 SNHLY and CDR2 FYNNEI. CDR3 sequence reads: CASSEAELYGYTF. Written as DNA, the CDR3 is TGTGCCAGCAGTGAGGCGGAACTCTATGGCTACACCTTC. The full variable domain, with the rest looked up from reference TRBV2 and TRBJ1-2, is EPEVTQTPSHQVTQMGQEVILRCVPISNHLYFYWYRQILGQKVEFLVSFYNNEISEKSEIFDDQFSVERPDGSNFTLKIRSTKLEDSAMYFCASSEAELYGYTFGSGTRLTVV.

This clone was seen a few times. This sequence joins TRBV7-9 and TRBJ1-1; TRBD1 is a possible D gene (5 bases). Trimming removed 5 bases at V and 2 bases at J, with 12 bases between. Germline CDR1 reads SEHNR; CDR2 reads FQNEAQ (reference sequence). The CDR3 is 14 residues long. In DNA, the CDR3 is TGTGCCAGCAGCCAACGGACACTTAACACTGAAGCTTTCTTT. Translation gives CASSQRTLNTEAFF.

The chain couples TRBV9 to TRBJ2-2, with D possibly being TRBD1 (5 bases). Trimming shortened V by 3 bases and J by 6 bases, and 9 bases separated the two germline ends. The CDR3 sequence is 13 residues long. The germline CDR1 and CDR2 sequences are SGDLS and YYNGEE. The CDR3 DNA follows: TGTGCCAGCAGCGAAATAGGGGCCGGGGAGCTGTTTTTT. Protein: CASSEIGAGELFF.

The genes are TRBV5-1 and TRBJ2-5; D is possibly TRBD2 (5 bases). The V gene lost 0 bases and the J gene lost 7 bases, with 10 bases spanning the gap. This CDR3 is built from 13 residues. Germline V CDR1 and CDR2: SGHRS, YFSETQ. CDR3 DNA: TGCGCCAGCAGCTTGGCACGAGAGGGGACCCAGTACTTC. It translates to CASSLAREGTQYF. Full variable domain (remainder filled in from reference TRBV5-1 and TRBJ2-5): KAGVTQTPRYLIKTRGQQVTLSCSPISGHRSVSWYQQTPGQGLQFLFEYFSETQRNKGNFPGRFSGRQFSNSRSEMNVSTLELGDSALYLCASSLAREGTQYFGPGTRLLVL.

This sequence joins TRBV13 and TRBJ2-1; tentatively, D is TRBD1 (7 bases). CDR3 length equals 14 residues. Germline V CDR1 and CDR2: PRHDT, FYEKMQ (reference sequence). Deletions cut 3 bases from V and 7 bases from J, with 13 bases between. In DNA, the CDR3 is TGTGCCAGCAGCTTGAGACAGGGACTGAATGAGCAGTTCTTC. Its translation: CASSLRQGLNEQFF. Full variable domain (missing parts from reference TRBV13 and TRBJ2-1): AAGVIQSPRHLIKEKRETATLKCYPIPRHDTVYWYQQGPGQDPQFLISFYEKMQSDKGSIPDRFSAQQFSDYHSELNMSSLELGDSALYFCASSLRQGLNEQFFGPGTRLTVL.